The 7 T cell receptor beta chains in this list originate from one sample, sequenced in a study of cytomegalovirus exposure and HLA in healthy donors. The PCR employed 60 Vbeta primers together with 13 Jbeta primers. Here immunoSEQ multiplex PCR was the method, and the copy in TCRdb shows in-frame clones only, minus some. The sample consists of some 200,000 clones, over 80% of them appearing once. Sequencing was done on a sample of PBMCs. The receptors shown here come from a boy aged 2-9 years in good health and CMV-seronegative.

V gene TRBV6-5 combines with J gene TRBJ2-5; 11 nucleotides match TRBD2. This CDR3 is built from 15 residues. V lost 6 bases and J lost 5; bases outside the gene matches: 8. Germline CDR1 reads MNHEY; CDR2 reads SVGAGI. The CDR3: CASSDAGTSGETQYF. The CDR3 coding sequence is TGTGCCAGCAGCGACGCCGGGACTAGCGGTGAGACCCAGTACTTC.

This clone was counted only a few times. This chain uses TRBV7-2 with TRBJ1-2, with a tentative D call TRBD1 (5 bases). There are 15 residues in the CDR3. The germline V gene encodes CDR1 SGHTA and CDR2 FQGNSA. Trimming took off 5 bases at V and 2 bases at J, with 15 bases between the two ends. CDR3 sequence reads: CASSLMGGMNYGYTF. The CDR3 DNA reads TGTGCCAGCAGCCTCATGGGGGGGATGAACTATGGCTACACCTTC. Using reference TRBV7-2 and TRBJ1-2 for the parts outside the CDR3, the full variable domain is GAGVSQSPSNKVTEKGKDVELRCDPISGHTALYWYRQSLGQGLEFLIYFQGNSAPDKSGLPSDRFSAERTGGSVSTLTIQRTQQEDSAVYLCASSLMGGMNYGYTFGSGTRLTVV.

The rearrangement uses TRBV5-4 and TRBJ2-5; the match to TRBD1 covers 9 bases. Germline loops: CDR1 SGHNT, CDR2 YYREEE (reference sequence). This CDR3 is built from 15 residues. V shed 3 bases and J 11 bases; nucleotides not matched to a gene: 14. CDR3: CASSSAGTGFGEQYF. In DNA, the CDR3 is TGTGCCAGCAGCTCTGCAGGGACAGGGTTCGGTGAGCAGTACTTC.

J is TRBJ2-3 and V is TRBV6-4; TRBD2 matches at 8 bases. J lost 5 bases, V lost 5 bases, and 6 bases had no gene match. The CDR3 runs 14 residues. Germline-derived CDR1 and CDR2 are MRHNA and SNTAGT. The CDR3 here is CASSISGEGDTQYF. DNA for the CDR3: TGTGCCAGCAGTATTAGCGGGGAAGGAGATACGCAGTATTTT.

The chain carries TRBV19 and TRBJ2-1; 8 bases align to TRBD2. Germline lookup yields CDR1 LNHDA and CDR2 SQIVND (reference sequence). The CDR3 consists of 18 residues. With 0 bases clipped from V and 7 bases from J, the junction kept 14 bases outside the gene matches. CDR3 region: CASSIDLPGAGAGNEQFF. The CDR3 DNA sequence: TGTGCCAGTAGTATAGATCTCCCAGGAGCGGGGGCCGGGAATGAGCAGTTCTTC. The full variable domain, in which reference TRBV19 and TRBJ2-1 provide the parts outside the CDR3, is DGGITQSPKYLFRKEGQNVTLSCEQNLNHDAMYWYRQDPGQGLRLIYYSQIVNDFQKGDIAEGYSVSREKKESFPLTVTSAQKNPTAFYLCASSIDLPGAGAGNEQFFGPGTRLTVL.

This sequence joins TRBV27 and TRBJ1-2; the D is unclear. Germline-derived CDR1 and CDR2 are MNHEY and SMNVEV (reference sequence). This CDR3 comprises 13 residues. Trimming removed 5 bases from V and 8 bases from J, with 15 bases in between. CDR3: CASSPDPRQGYTF. For the CDR3, the DNA is TGTGCCAGCAGTCCAGATCCGAGACAAGGCTACACCTTC.

J is TRBJ2-5 and V is TRBV30; TRBD1 aligns across 10 bases. The J call is in doubt because the DNA end fits TRBJ2-7 better. Germline V CDR1 and CDR2: GTSNPN, SVGIG (reference sequence). The CDR3 totals 15 residues. This CDR3 is CAWNPGQGRAYEQYF. CDR3 nucleotides: TGTGCCTGGAACCCGGGACAGGGGAGAGCCTACGAGCAGTACTTC.